This TCR beta chain is drawn from a study of Tregs in tolerant kidney transplant recipients. The repertoire was sequenced with immunoSEQ multiplex PCR; TCRdb's copy has only in-frame clones and lacks some. The table has about 94,000 clones, 80% to 95% seen once. J gave up 9 bases and V 11 bases, and 17 bases lay outside the gene matches. The CDR3 totals 16 residues. Germline CDR1 and CDR2: SEHNR and FQNEAQ (reference sequence). The sequence was collected from a human donor who received a combined kidney and bone marrow transplant. The material sequenced was CD4+ T cells from blood, taken before the transplant. The chain is built from TRBV7-9 and TRBJ2-1, with 12 bases fitting TRBD2. The CDR3 reads CAAAPQGTSGLSEQFF. CDR3 DNA sequence: TGTGCCGCTGCCCCCCAAGGGACTAGCGGGTTAAGTGAGCAGTTCTTC.